The 7 T cell receptor beta chains below all came from one sample that was sequenced in a study of blood T cell repertoires in COVID-19. Measured with immunoSEQ multiplex PCR; TCRdb has only the in-frame clones, and not every one. Of 36,000 or so clones listed, about nine tenths were seen once; the top ten hold around 5%. The sequencing input was peripheral blood. The receptors here all came from a human donor in a cohort sampled during active COVID-19.

This chain uses TRBV29-1 with TRBJ2-3; 10 positions match TRBD2. This CDR3 spans 13 amino acids. V lost 7 bases, J lost 4 bases, and 5 bases stayed unmatched. In germline, CDR1 is SQVTM, CDR2 ANQGSEA. In DNA, the CDR3 is TGCAGCGGGCTAGCGGGAGTGCCAGATACGCAGTATTTT. Translated, it gives CSGLAGVPDTQYF.

This clone was seen just once. The chain carries TRBV5-4 and TRBJ2-1; a weak D match, TRBD1 (5 bases). The CDR3 is 17 amino acids. The ends were cut back, 1 base at V and 9 bases at J, with 23 bases in the middle. Germline CDR1 SGHNT, CDR2 YYREEE (reference sequence). This CDR3 is CASSLKGSTPGRFEQFF. The DNA of the CDR3 is TGTGCCAGCAGCTTGAAGGGGTCCACTCCAGGGCGTTTTGAGCAGTTCTTC.

The V and J genes are TRBV3-1 (or the pseudogene TRBV3-2) and TRBJ2-5, with 10 positions matching TRBD2. Trimming at V came to 1 base and at J to 5 bases, leaving 7 bases not matched to a gene. This CDR3 spans 16 amino acids. Per germline, CDR1 LGHDT and CDR2 YNNKEL (reference sequence). The CDR3 coding sequence is TGTGCCAGCAGCCAAGGAGGGAGCGGGAGGGGGGAGACCCAGTACTTC. It encodes CASSQGGSGRGETQYF.

This clone was seen once. The chain recombines TRBV7-7 with TRBJ2-3, with 7 bases identical to TRBD1. CDR1 SSHAT and CDR2 FNYEAQ come from the germline V gene (reference sequence). CDR3 size: 14 residues. V lost 6 bases and J lost 4; bases outside the gene matches: 7. In nucleotides, the CDR3 is TGTGCCAGCAGTTCCGGAACAGGGGCAGATACGCAGTATTTT. Translating gives CASSSGTGADTQYF.

V usage is TRBV5-1 and J usage is TRBJ2-3; no clear D. CDR1 and CDR2 (germline): SGHRS, YFSETQ. The V end lost 2 bases, the J end lost 5 bases, and 12 bases lay between the germline ends. The CDR3 sequence is 14 residues long. The CDR3 here is CASSFTVTVDTQYF. For the CDR3, the DNA is TGCGCCAGCAGCTTCACGGTTACGGTAGATACGCAGTATTTT. Full variable domain (outside the CDR3, taken from reference TRBV5-1 and TRBJ2-3): KAGVTQTPRYLIKTRGQQVTLSCSPISGHRSVSWYQQTPGQGLQFLFEYFSETQRNKGNFPGRFSGRQFSNSRSEMNVSTLELGDSALYLCASSFTVTVDTQYFGPGTRLTVL.

In its sample, this clone was seen a few times. The V call is TRBV9, the J call TRBJ2-7; D may be TRBD2 (6 bases). Trimming pared 0 bases from V and 5 bases from J, leaving 18 bases between. This CDR3 has 16 residues. The V gene's germline CDR1 is SGDLS and CDR2 YYNGEE. This chain's CDR3 is CASSVVGARGVDEQYF. The CDR3 DNA reads TGTGCCAGCAGCGTAGTTGGAGCCCGCGGGGTCGACGAGCAGTACTTC.

V is TRBV5-1 and J is TRBJ1-2; a weak D match, TRBD1 (5 bases). The CDR3 length is 15 residues. V lost 4 bases and J 4 bases, leaving 17 bases between the germline ends. Germline CDR1 is SGHRS and CDR2 is YFSETQ. DNA for the CDR3: TGCGCCAGCAGCGATACTATTGGCGGGGGCTATGGCTACACCTTC. Translating it yields CASSDTIGGGYGYTF.